Below are 27 T cell receptor beta chains sequenced from a single sample in a study of Graves' ophthalmopathy and Graves' hyperthyroidism (dated by TCRdb to between 2018 and 2020). The sequencing machine was an Illumina HiSeq 2000. For repertoire sequencing, TCR beta CDR3 regions were amplified from RNA transcripts. The first round was an RT-PCR using HTBI primers with the Qiagen OneStep RT-PCR kit, and this first round was followed by a second-round multiplex PCR, then size selection and purification. The public reads were reprocessed in TCRdb via fastp at Q25 and MiXCR, keeping in-frame beta chains. Duplicate CDR3 protein sequences are folded into a single record with the most common DNA and genes. The sample includes around 1,200,000 distinct CDR3 sequences, with 35% to 40% observed a single time. The top ten clones comprise approximately 12% of the sample. The sequenced material came from peripheral blood or thyroid tissue (not recorded which). The source is an adult man with Graves' hyperthyroidism.

This clonotype was recorded a few times. The chain uses TRBV4-2 and TRBJ1-4; D is possibly TRBD1 (5 bases). CDR3 length: 17 amino acids. Trimming shortened V by 4 bases and J by 0 bases, and 15 bases separated the two germline ends. Per germline, CDR1 LGHNA and CDR2 YNFKEQ. The DNA for the CDR3 is TGTGCCAGCAGCCCCCTATCTCGGGGGACAACTAATGAAAAACTGTTTTTT. Its protein is CASSPLSRGTTNEKLFF.

This clonotype was recorded a few times. V is TRBV19 and J is TRBJ2-7; no definite D call. The CDR3 is 13 amino acids. Between the trimmed V and J ends, which lost 3 bases and 2 bases, there was a span of 8 bases. Germline V gives CDR1 LNHDA, CDR2 SQIVND (reference sequence). The CDR3 nucleotides read TGTGCCAGTAGTATTTCTGATCCCTACGAGCAGTACTTC. Protein: CASSISDPYEQYF.

This chain connects TRBV7-3 to TRBJ1-3, with D perhaps TRBD1 (6 bases). This CDR3 has 15 amino acids. V gave up 0 bases and J gave up 4 bases, with 10 bases separating them. Per the germline V gene, CDR1 is SGHTA and CDR2 is FQGTGA. In DNA, the CDR3 is TGTGCCAGCAGCTTAACAGGGGGTTTCGGAAACACCATATATTTT. It yields the protein CASSLTGGFGNTIYF.

Comment on this clonotype: Germline and junction disagree at one end, which may indicate a read error. This chain uses TRBV7-3 with TRBJ1-6; 7 nucleotides line up with TRBD1. CDR1 and CDR2 from the germline V gene are SGHTA and FQGTGA. The CDR3 loop spans 14 amino acids. The CDR3 bases are TGTGTCAGCAGCTTCGGGACAGATAATTCACCCCTCCACTTT. This encodes CVSSFGTDNSPLHF.

This clonotype was observed a few times. The chain is built from TRBV3-1 and TRBJ1-1, with a weak D call TRBD1 (6 bases). The CDR3 loop spans 14 amino acids. CDR1 is LGHDT and CDR2 is YNNKEL in the germline V gene (reference sequence). V lost 0 bases to trimming and J lost 5 bases, with 10 bases between them. The CDR3 here is CASSQEWGLTEAFF. CDR3 coding DNA: TGTGCCAGCAGCCAAGAGTGGGGGCTGACTGAAGCTTTCTTT.

This clonotype was seen repeatedly, ten times or more. The chain has TRBV24-1 and TRBJ1-1; D gene unclear. Trimming removed 4 bases from V and 5 bases from J, with 7 bases in between. Germline-derived CDR1 and CDR2 are KGHDR and SFDVKD. The CDR3 contains 12 residues. The CDR3 reads CATSETGTEAFF. Here the CDR3 DNA reads TGTGCCACCAGTGAGACGGGGACTGAAGCTTTCTTT.

Many counts were recorded for this clonotype. V usage is TRBV7-8 and J usage is TRBJ2-5; TRBD1 agrees at 9 bases. With V trimmed by 5 bases and J by 7 bases, 14 bases remained unmatched. The CDR3 has 16 amino acids. Germline CDR1 SGHVS, CDR2 FQNEAQ. The CDR3 nucleotides are TGTGCCAGCAGCCGGGAACTACAGGGGGCCTTAGGGACCCAGTACTTC. Encoded protein: CASSRELQGALGTQYF. The whole variable domain, filled in from reference TRBV7-8 and TRBJ2-5, reads GAGVSQSPRYKVAKRGQDVALRCDPISGHVSLFWYQQALGQGPEFLTYFQNEAQLDKSGLPSDRFFAERPEGSVSTLKIQRTQQEDSAVYLCASSRELQGALGTQYFGPGTRLLVL.

This clonotype has a handful of counts. The chain carries TRBV20-1 and TRBJ1-2; 9 bases map to TRBD1. V dropped 5 bases and J dropped 6; count of bases not matched to a gene: 7. CDR1 is DFQATT and CDR2 is SNEGSKA in the germline V gene (reference sequence). CDR3 length equals 13 residues. The CDR3 protein is CSAQLRTGDGYTF. In DNA, the CDR3 is TGCAGTGCTCAACTCCGGACAGGGGATGGCTACACCTTC.

This clonotype has at least ten counts. The chain has TRBV7-6 and TRBJ1-1; TRBD1 matches at 7 bases. Trimming removed 4 bases from V and 7 bases from J; junction bases left unmatched: 3. Germline V CDR1 and CDR2: SGHVS, FNYEAQ. This CDR3 comprises 12 residues. The CDR3, as DNA: TGTGCCAGCAGCTCGCAGGGGGTTGAAGCTTTCTTT. This codes for CASSSQGVEAFF.

This chain connects TRBV10-3 to TRBJ1-6; 8 bases are shared with TRBD1. V lost 6 bases to trimming and J lost 5 bases; unmatched junction nucleotides: 6. Germline assignment: CDR1 ENHRY and CDR2 SYGVKD. The CDR3 contains 15 residues. CDR3 sequence reads: CAISRDRTNNSPLHF. In DNA form, the CDR3 reads TGTGCCATCAGCCGGGACAGGACAAATAATTCACCCCTCCACTTT.

Here the CDR3 reads CSATSSESYEQYF. DNA of the CDR3: TGCAGTGCTACGTCCTCGGAGTCCTACGAGCAGTACTTC. This chain joins TRBV20-1 and TRBJ2-7; D unresolved. V gave up 4 bases and J gave up 1 base, with 11 bases separating them. The CDR3 consists of 13 residues. Germline V CDR1 and CDR2: DFQATT, SNEGSKA (reference sequence).

This clonotype was seen only a few times. V is TRBV20-1 and J is TRBJ2-7; 9 bases match TRBD2. Germline V gives CDR1 DFQATT, CDR2 SNEGSKA (reference sequence). With 0 bases clipped from V and 1 base from J, the junction kept 7 bases outside the gene matches. The CDR3 runs to 16 residues. Here the CDR3 reads CSAREWASGKSYEQYF. In DNA form, the CDR3 reads TGCAGTGCTAGAGAATGGGCTAGCGGGAAATCCTACGAGCAGTACTTC.

V usage is TRBV29-1 and J usage is TRBJ2-5; D is perhaps TRBD1 or TRBD2 (6 bases each). Per the germline V gene, CDR1 is SQVTM and CDR2 is ANQGSEA. Trimming cost V 6 bases and J 5 bases, with 19 bases left between them. The CDR3 covers 14 residues. The CDR3 DNA sequence: TGCAGCGTCGAGACGGGGCAAGGGGGGGAGACCCAGTACTTC. The encoded protein is CSVETGQGGETQYF.

The V and J genes are TRBV29-1 and TRBJ2-5; D is ambiguous. Germline assignment: CDR1 SQVTM and CDR2 ANQGSEA. The CDR3 is made up of 11 amino acids. As DNA, the CDR3 is TGCACCGCCGCTATTAGAGAGACCCAGTACTTC. Translation gives CTAAIRETQYF.

This chain uses TRBV7-2 with TRBJ1-1; tentative D call: TRBD1 (6 bases). This CDR3 is built from 16 residues. From germline, CDR1 is SGHTA and CDR2 FQGNSA. Trimming removed 4 bases at V and 5 bases at J, with 20 bases between. CDR3 sequence reads: CASSSTEQGPGTEAFF. CDR3 nucleotides: TGTGCCAGCAGCTCGACTGAACAGGGCCCGGGGACTGAAGCTTTCTTT.

This clonotype turned up a few times. The chain combines TRBV6-6 with TRBJ1-5; D is ambiguous. The CDR3 spans 15 residues. The germline V gene encodes CDR1 MNHNY and CDR2 SVGAGI (reference sequence). With 5 bases removed from V and 3 bases from J, the gap between germline ends came to 14 bases. As DNA, the CDR3 is TGTGCCAGCAGTGGATATTGGAGTGACAATCAGCCCCAGCATTTT. This encodes CASSGYWSDNQPQHF.

V and J are TRBV28 and TRBJ2-7; tentatively, D is TRBD1 (6 bases). V dropped 6 bases and J dropped 3 bases, with 15 bases sitting between them. Germline V gene sequence: CDR1 MDHEN, CDR2 SYDVKM. This CDR3 comprises 14 residues. The CDR3 nucleotides read TGTGCCAGCAGGCCTTGGGACATCAACTACGAGCAGTACTTC. Residues: CASRPWDINYEQYF. Full variable domain (missing parts from reference TRBV28 and TRBJ2-7): DVKVTQSSRYLVKRTGEKVFLECVQDMDHENMFWYRQDPGLGLRLIYFSYDVKMKEKGDIPEGYSVSREKKERFSLILESASTNQTSMYLCASRPWDINYEQYFGPGTRLTVT.

This clonotype was found a few times. The V call is TRBV10-2, the J call TRBJ2-6; D ambiguous. Trimming left V 3 bases short and J 0 bases short, with 9 bases between. Germline V gives CDR1 WSHSY, CDR2 SAAADI. The CDR3 runs 16 residues. In DNA form, the CDR3 reads TGCGCCAGCAGTGACCCGATATCCTCTGGGGCCAACGTCCTGACTTTC. It is translated as CASSDPISSGANVLTF.

This clonotype was recorded at least ten times. The chain recombines TRBV5-5 with TRBJ1-1; 7 nucleotides match TRBD1. This CDR3 is built from 17 residues. Germline CDR1 and CDR2: SGHKS and YYEKEE (reference sequence). The V segment lost 1 base and the J segment 3 bases; nucleotides outside the gene matches: 12. Here the CDR3 reads CASSLWGRGIRDTEAFF. In DNA, the CDR3 is TGTGCCAGCAGCTTGTGGGGCAGGGGGATTAGGGACACTGAAGCTTTCTTT.

A few counts support this clonotype. The rearrangement uses TRBV24-1 and TRBJ2-3; D is possibly TRBD2 (6 bases). The CDR3 loop spans 15 amino acids. V was clipped by 2 bases and J by 5 bases, with 13 bases between them. CDR1 is KGHDR and CDR2 is SFDVKD in the germline V gene. In DNA, the CDR3 is TGTGCCACCAGTGATTCGGGGGAAGTGGAAGATACGCAGTATTTT. Translating gives CATSDSGEVEDTQYF.

This clonotype was picked up one time. The chain links TRBV9 to TRBJ2-6, with TRBD1 matching over 9 bases. The V segment lost 0 bases and the J segment 0 bases; nucleotides outside the gene matches: 1. Per germline, CDR1 SGDLS and CDR2 YYNGEE. CDR3 length equals 17 residues. CDR3 coding DNA: TGTGCCAGCAGCGTAGAGACAGGGGGCTCTGGGGCCAACGTCCTGACTTTC. It translates to CASSVETGGSGANVLTF.

J is TRBJ2-7 and V is TRBV10-3, with a possible D match to TRBD1 (7 bases). The CDR3 is 13 amino acids. Germline values: CDR1 ENHRY, CDR2 SYGVKD. Trimming left V 10 bases short and J 5 bases short, with 18 bases between. CDR3 coding DNA: TGTGCCAGTAATAAAGGCAGGGGGGACGAGCAGTACTTC. Protein product: CASNKGRGDEQYF.

This rearrangement joins TRBV2 to TRBJ2-3; D gene unclear. The CDR3 covers 13 residues. CDR1 is SNHLY and CDR2 is FYNNEI in the germline V gene. The germline V and J ends were trimmed by 6 bases and 1 base, with 8 bases remaining between them. The DNA for the CDR3 is TGTGCCAGCAGGCTGGACGGCACAGATACGCAGTATTTT. Protein: CASRLDGTDTQYF.

This clonotype was counted at least ten times. The V gene is TRBV10-2, the J gene TRBJ1-1; no clear D gene. Germline V gene lookup returns CDR1 WSHSY and CDR2 SAAADI. With 11 bases removed from V and 0 bases from J, the gap between germline ends came to 16 bases. The CDR3 consists of 14 residues. DNA of the CDR3: TGCGCCGCCAAGCCAGGAGCCATGAACACTGAAGCTTTCTTT. It translates to CAAKPGAMNTEAFF.

The sample holds many counts of this clonotype. The chain joins TRBV7-2 to TRBJ2-5; D is undetermined. The CDR3 length is 13 residues. The germline gives CDR1 SGHTA, CDR2 FQGNSA. Deletions cut 5 bases from V and 4 bases from J, with 11 bases between. The CDR3 DNA follows: TGTGCCAGCAGCCCCCAGTTGGGAGAGACCCAGTACTTC. This codes for CASSPQLGETQYF.

This clonotype appeared many times. The chain is built from TRBV7-6 and TRBJ1-2; TRBD1 matches 7 bases. Germline CDR1 is SGHVS and CDR2 is FNYEAQ. The CDR3 is 17 amino acids. Trimming at V came to 1 base and at J to 0 bases, leaving 8 bases not matched to a gene. CDR3 sequence: CASSLGDDRDSNYGYTF. CDR3 DNA sequence: TGTGCCAGCAGCTTAGGGGACGACAGGGATTCTAACTATGGCTACACCTTC.

This clonotype occurred many times. V and J are TRBV19 and TRBJ2-7, with unresolved D. Germline values: CDR1 LNHDA, CDR2 SQIVND (reference sequence). CDR3 length equals 13 residues. V was clipped by 5 bases and J by 0 bases, with 8 bases between them. The CDR3 DNA follows: TGTGCCAGTAGTGGGCACCTCTCCTACGAGCAGTACTTC. This encodes CASSGHLSYEQYF.